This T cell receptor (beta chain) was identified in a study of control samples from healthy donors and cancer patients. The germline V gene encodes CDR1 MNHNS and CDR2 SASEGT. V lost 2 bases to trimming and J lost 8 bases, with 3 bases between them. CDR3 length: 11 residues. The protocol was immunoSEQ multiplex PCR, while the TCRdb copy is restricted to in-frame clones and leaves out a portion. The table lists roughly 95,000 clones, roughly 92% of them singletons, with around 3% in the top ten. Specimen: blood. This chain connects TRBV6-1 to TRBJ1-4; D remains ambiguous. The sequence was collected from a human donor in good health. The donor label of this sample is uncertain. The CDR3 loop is CASSEREKLFF. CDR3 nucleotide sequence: TGTGCCAGCAGTGAAAGGGAAAAACTGTTTTTT.